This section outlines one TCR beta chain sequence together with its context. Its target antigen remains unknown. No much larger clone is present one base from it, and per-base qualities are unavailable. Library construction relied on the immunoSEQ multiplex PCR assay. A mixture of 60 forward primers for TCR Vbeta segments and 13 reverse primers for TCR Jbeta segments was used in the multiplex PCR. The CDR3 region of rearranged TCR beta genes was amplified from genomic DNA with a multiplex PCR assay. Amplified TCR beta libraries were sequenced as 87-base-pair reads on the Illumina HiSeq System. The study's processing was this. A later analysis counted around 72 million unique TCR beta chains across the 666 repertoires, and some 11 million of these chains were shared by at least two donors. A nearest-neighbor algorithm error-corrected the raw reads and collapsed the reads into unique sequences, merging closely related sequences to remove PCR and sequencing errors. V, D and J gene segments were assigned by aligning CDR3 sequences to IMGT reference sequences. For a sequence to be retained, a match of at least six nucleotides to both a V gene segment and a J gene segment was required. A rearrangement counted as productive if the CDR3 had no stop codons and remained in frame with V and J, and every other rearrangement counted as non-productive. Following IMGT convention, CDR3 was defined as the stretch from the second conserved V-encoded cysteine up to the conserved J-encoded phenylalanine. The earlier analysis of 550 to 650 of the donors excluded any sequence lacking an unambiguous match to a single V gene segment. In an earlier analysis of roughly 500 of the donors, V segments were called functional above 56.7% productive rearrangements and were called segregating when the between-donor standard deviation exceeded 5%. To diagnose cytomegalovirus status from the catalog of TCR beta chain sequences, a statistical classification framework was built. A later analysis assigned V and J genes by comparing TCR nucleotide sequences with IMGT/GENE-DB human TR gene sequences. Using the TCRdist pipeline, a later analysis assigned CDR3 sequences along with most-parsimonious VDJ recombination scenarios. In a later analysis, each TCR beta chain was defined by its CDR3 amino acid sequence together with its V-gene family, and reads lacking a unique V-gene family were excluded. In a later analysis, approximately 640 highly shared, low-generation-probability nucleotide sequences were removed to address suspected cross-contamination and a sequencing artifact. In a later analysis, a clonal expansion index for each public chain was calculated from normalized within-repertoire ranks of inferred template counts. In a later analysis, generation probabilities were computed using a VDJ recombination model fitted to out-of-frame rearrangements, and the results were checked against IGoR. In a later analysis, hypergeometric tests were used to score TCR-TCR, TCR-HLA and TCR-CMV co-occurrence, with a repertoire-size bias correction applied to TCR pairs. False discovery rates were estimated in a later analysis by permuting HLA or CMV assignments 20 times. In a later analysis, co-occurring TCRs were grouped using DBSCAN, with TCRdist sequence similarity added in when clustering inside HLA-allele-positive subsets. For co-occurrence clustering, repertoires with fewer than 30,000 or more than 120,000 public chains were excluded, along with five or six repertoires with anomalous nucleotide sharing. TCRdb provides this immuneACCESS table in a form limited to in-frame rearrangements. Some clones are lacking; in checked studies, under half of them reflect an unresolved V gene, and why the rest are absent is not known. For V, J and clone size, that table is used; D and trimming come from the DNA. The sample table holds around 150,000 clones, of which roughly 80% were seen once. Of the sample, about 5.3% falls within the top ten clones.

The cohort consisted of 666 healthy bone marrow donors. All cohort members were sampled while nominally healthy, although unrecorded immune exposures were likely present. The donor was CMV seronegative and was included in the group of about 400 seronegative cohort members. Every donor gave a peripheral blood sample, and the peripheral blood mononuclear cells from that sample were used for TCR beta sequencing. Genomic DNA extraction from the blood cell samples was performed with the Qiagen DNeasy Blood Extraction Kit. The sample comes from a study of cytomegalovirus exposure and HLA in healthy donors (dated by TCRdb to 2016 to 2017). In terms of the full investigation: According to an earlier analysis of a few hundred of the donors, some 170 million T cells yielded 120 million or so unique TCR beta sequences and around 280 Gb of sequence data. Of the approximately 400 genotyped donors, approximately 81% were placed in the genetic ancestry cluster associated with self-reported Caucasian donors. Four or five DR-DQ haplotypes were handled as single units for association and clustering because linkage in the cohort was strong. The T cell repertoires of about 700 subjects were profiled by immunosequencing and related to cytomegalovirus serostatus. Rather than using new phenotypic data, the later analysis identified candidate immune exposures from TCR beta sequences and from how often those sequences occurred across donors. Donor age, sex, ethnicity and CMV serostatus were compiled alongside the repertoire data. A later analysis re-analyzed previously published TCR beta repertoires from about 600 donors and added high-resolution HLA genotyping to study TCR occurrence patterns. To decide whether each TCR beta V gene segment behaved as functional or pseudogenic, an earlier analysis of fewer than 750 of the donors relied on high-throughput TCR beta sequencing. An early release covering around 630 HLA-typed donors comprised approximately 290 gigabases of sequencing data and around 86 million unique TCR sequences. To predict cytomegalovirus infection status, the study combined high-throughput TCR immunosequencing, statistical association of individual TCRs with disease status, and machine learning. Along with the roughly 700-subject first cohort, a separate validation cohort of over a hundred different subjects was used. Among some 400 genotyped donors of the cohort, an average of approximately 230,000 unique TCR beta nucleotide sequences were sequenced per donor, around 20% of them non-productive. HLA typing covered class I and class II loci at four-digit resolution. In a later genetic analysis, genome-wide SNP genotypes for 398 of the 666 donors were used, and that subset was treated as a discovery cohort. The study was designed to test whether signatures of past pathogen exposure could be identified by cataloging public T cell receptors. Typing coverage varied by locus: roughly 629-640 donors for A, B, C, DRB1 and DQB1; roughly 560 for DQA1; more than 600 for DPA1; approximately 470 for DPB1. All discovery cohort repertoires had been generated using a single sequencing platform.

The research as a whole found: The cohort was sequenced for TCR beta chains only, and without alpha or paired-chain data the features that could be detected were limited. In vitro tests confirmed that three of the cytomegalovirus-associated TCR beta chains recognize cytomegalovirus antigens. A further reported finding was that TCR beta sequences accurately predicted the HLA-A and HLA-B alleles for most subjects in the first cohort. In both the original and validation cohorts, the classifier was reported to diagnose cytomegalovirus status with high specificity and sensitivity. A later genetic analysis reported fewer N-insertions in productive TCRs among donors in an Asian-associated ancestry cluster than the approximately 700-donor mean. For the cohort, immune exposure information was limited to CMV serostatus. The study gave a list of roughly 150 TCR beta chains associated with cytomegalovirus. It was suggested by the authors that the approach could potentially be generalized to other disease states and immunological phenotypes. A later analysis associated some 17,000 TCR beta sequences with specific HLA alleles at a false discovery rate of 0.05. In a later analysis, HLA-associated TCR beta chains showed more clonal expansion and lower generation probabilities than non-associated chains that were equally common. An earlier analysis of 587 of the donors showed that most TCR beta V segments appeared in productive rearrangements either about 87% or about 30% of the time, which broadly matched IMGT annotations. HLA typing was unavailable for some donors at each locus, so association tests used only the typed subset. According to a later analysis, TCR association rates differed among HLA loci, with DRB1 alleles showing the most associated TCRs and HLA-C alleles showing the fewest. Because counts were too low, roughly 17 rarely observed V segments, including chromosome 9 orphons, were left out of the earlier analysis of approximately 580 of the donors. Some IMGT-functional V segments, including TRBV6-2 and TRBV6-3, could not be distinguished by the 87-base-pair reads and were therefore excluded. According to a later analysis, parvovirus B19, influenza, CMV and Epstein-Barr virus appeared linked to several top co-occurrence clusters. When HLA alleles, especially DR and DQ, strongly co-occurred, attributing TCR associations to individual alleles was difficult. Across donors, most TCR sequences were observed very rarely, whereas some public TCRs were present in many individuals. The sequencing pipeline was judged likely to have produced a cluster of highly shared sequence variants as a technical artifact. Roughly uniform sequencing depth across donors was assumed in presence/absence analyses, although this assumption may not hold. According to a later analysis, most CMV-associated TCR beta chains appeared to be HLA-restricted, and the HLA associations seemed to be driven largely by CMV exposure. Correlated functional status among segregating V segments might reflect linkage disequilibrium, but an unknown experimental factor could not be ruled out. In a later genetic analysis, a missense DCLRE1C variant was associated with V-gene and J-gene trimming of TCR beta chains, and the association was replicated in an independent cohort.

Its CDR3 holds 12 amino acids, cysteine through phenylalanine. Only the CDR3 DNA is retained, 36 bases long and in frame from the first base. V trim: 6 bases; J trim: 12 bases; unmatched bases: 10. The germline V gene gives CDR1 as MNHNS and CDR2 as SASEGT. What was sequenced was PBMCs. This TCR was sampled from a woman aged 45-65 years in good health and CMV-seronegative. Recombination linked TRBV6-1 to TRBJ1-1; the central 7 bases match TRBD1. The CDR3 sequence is CASSLDRSATFF. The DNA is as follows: TGTGCCAGCAGCCTGGACAGGTCTGCGACTTTCTTT.